These 21 T cell receptor beta chains share one sample of origin, sequenced in a study of lymphopenia after photon versus proton radiotherapy. Measured with immunoSEQ multiplex PCR; TCRdb has only the in-frame clones, and not every one. The table includes 3,000 to 3,500 clones, approximately 76% detected once. Source: peripheral blood, taken from a patient treated with proton-based radiotherapy. Receptors were obtained from a man older than 75 with esophageal cancer.

The chain uses TRBV14 and TRBJ2-5, with D possibly being TRBD1 (6 bases). The V gene lost 0 bases and the J gene lost 5 bases, with 13 bases spanning the gap. Germline assignment: CDR1 SGHDN and CDR2 FVKESK. The CDR3 loop spans 15 amino acids. The CDR3 here is CASSQDPNRVETQYF. In DNA form, the CDR3 reads TGTGCCAGCAGCCAAGACCCCAACAGGGTTGAGACCCAGTACTTC.

The genes are TRBV10-2 and TRBJ2-2; D gene ambiguous. There are 12 residues in the CDR3. Germline CDR1 and CDR2: WSHSY and SAAADI. Trimming took off 4 bases at V and 6 bases at J, with 6 bases between the two ends. The CDR3 bases are TGCGCCAGCAGTGGGGTTGCCGGGGAGCTGTTTTTT. Translation gives CASSGVAGELFF.

The chain recombines TRBV6-6 with TRBJ2-7; D ambiguous. V was shortened by 5 bases and J by 7 bases, with 15 bases between the two germline ends. CDR3 length: 13 amino acids. Germline-derived CDR1 and CDR2 are MNHNY and SVGAGI (reference sequence). The CDR3 here is CASSDPLVREQYF. CDR3 in DNA: TGTGCCAGCAGTGACCCCCTAGTGAGGGAGCAGTACTTC.

J is TRBJ2-2 and V is TRBV5-6, with 7 bases aligning to TRBD2. V was clipped by 1 base and J by 3 bases; unmatched bases: 9. The germline CDR1 and CDR2 sequences are SGHDT and YYEEEE. The CDR3 spans 17 residues. The CDR3 region is CASSLTGGSRDTGELFF. In DNA form, the CDR3 reads TGTGCCAGCAGCTTGACGGGGGGAAGTAGGGACACCGGGGAGCTGTTTTTT.

The chain employs TRBV7-3 and TRBJ2-1; no clear D. Trimming shortened V by 4 bases and J by 4 bases, and 20 bases separated the two germline ends. CDR3 length: 17 amino acids. Germline CDR1 and CDR2: SGHTA and FQGTGA. CDR3 sequence reads: CASSSTVHPRDYNEQFF. The DNA of the CDR3 is TGTGCCAGCAGCTCAACAGTTCATCCTAGGGATTACAATGAGCAGTTCTTC.

The CDR3 loop is CASSPLTSKATNEKLFF. CDR3 coding DNA: TGTGCCAGCTCACCACTTACCAGTAAGGCAACTAATGAAAAACTGTTTTTT. The chain has TRBV18 and TRBJ1-4, with D uncertain. V gave up 1 base and J gave up 0 bases, with 12 bases separating them. The CDR3 extends over 17 amino acids. Germline CDR1 and CDR2: KGHSH and LQKENI.

The gene calls are TRBV19 and TRBJ2-1, with D possibly TRBD1 on 6 matching bases. Germline V gene data show CDR1 as LNHDA and CDR2 as SQIVND (reference sequence). The CDR3 has 15 residues. Trimming took 0 bases from V and 4 from J, leaving 10 bases between them. In DNA form, the CDR3 reads TGTGCCAGTAGTATAGAGGGACAAGGGTACAATGAGCAGTTCTTC. This translates into CASSIEGQGYNEQFF.

Remarks on this clone: An end of the junction does not agree with germline; a read error may underlie this. The chain uses TRBV10-3 and TRBJ2-2, with D possibly called TRBD1 or TRBD2 (5 bases each). CDR1 is ENHRY and CDR2 is SYGVKD in the germline V gene. This CDR3 is 18 amino acids long. For the CDR3, the DNA is TGTGCCATCAGTGATTACAGGCGGACAACGCACGAACACCGGGGAGCTGTTTTT. Translating gives CAISDYRRTTHEHRGAVF.

The chain uses TRBV7-2 and TRBJ2-2, with D perhaps matching TRBD1 or TRBD2 (5 bases each). V was cut by 0 bases and J by 5 bases, with 16 bases left in between. CDR3 length: 17 amino acids. Germline CDR1 and CDR2: SGHTA and FQGNSA. In nucleotides, the CDR3 is TGTGCCAGCAGCTTAGCGGTGCGGGTGGGGCGGACCGGGGAGCTGTTTTTT. It translates to CASSLAVRVGRTGELFF.

This clone was seen only a few times. J is TRBJ1-3 and V is TRBV28; D gene uncertain. CDR3 size: 14 residues. V lost 6 bases and J lost 3, with 12 bases in between. From germline, CDR1 is MDHEN and CDR2 SYDVKM. The CDR3 nucleotides read TGTGCCAGCAGGCCTCGAGGGAATGGAAACACCATATATTTT. Its protein is CASRPRGNGNTIYF.

The V gene is TRBV27, the J gene TRBJ2-2; either TRBD1 or TRBD2 may supply D (5 bases each). The germline V gene encodes CDR1 MNHEY and CDR2 SMNVEV (reference sequence). This CDR3 is built from 16 residues. The V end lost 11 bases, the J end lost 1 base, and 20 bases lay between the germline ends. The CDR3 coding sequence is TGTGCCTCCCTTATCCCCGGGACGGAGAACACCGGGGAGCTGTTTTTT. Its protein product is CASLIPGTENTGELFF.

The chain uses TRBV11-2 and TRBJ2-7, with TRBD2 matching over 11 bases. CDR1 is SGHAT and CDR2 is FQNNGV in the germline V gene. This CDR3 spans 19 amino acids. Trimming removed 3 bases from V and 6 bases from J; junction bases left unmatched: 19. DNA of the CDR3: TGTGCCAGCAGCTTGGGGTTCGGGACTAGCGGCCCAAGGGGATCCGAGCAGTACTTC. Its translation is CASSLGFGTSGPRGSEQYF.

V and J are TRBV7-9 and TRBJ1-1; D not resolved. V was cut by 7 bases and J by 0 bases, with 12 bases left in between. Germline V CDR1 and CDR2: SEHNR, FQNEAQ (reference sequence). CDR3 length: 14 residues. The CDR3 bases are TGTGCCAGCATCGCAATTGGGGTGAACACTGAAGCTTTCTTT. Translation: CASIAIGVNTEAFF.

V gene TRBV6-4 combines with J gene TRBJ1-2; 7 bases match TRBD1. There are 15 residues in the CDR3. Trimming removed 6 bases from V and 4 bases from J; junction bases left unmatched: 11. The germline V gene encodes CDR1 MRHNA and CDR2 SNTAGT. CDR3 nucleotide sequence: TGTGCCAGCAGGGACCAAGGGGGCGCGGGCTATGGCTACACCTTC. Translating it yields CASRDQGGAGYGYTF.

V is TRBV18 and J is TRBJ2-1; the D call may be TRBD1 or TRBD2 (6 bases each). V was clipped by 0 bases and J by 8 bases, with 14 bases between them. This CDR3 is 15 amino acids long. Germline-derived CDR1 and CDR2 are KGHSH and LQKENI. The CDR3 sequence is CASSPPDSGADEQFF. CDR3 sequence (DNA): TGTGCCAGCTCACCACCTGATTCGGGGGCGGATGAGCAGTTCTTC.

The chain employs TRBV19 and TRBJ2-7; TRBD2 agrees at 10 bases. This CDR3 comprises 15 residues. The junction had 2 bases not matched to a gene; V was cut back by 0 bases and J by 3 bases. Germline V gene data show CDR1 as LNHDA and CDR2 as SQIVND (reference sequence). The CDR3 region is CASSIDGTSVYEQYF. In DNA, the CDR3 is TGTGCCAGTAGTATAGATGGGACTAGCGTCTACGAGCAGTACTTC.

The rearrangement joins TRBV11-2 to TRBJ2-7, with TRBD1 matching over 8 bases. The length of the CDR3 is 16 residues. Germline V gene lookup returns CDR1 SGHAT and CDR2 FQNNGV. Unmatched junction bases numbered 9, after V lost 1 base and J lost 4 bases. The CDR3 loop reads CASSLGTGQGPYEQYF. DNA for the CDR3: TGTGCCAGCAGCTTAGGGACAGGACAGGGACCTTACGAGCAGTACTTC.

The genes are TRBV30 and TRBJ1-1; the D is unclear. CDR3 length: 12 amino acids. Trimming cost V 5 bases and J 10 bases, with 17 bases left between them. The germline CDR1 and CDR2 sequences are GTSNPN and SVGIG (reference sequence). CDR3 amino acids: CAWGVGLVGAFF. CDR3 sequence (DNA): TGTGCCTGGGGGGTTGGCCTAGTGGGAGCTTTCTTT.

CDR3 DNA: TGCAGTGCCCCTCCGGATGAAGCTTTCTTT. This codes for CSAPPDEAFF. The chain employs TRBV20-1 and TRBJ1-1, with D uncertain. The germline V and J ends were trimmed by 6 bases and 7 bases, with 9 bases remaining between them. The CDR3 totals 10 residues. CDR1 DFQATT and CDR2 SNEGSKA come from the germline V gene (reference sequence).

This chain connects TRBV2 to TRBJ1-2, with TRBD1 as a possible D gene (5 bases). This CDR3 contains 10 residues. The V and J ends lost 10 bases and 6 bases respectively, with 9 bases between them. Germline loops: CDR1 SNHLY, CDR2 FYNNEI. The DNA for the CDR3 is TGTGCCAACGGACAAGATGGCTACACCTTC. As protein: CANGQDGYTF.

There are a few counts of this clone. The chain uses TRBV7-9 and TRBJ1-4; the match to TRBD1 covers 10 bases. CDR1 is SEHNR, CDR2 FQNEAQ, per germline (reference sequence). The CDR3 spans 15 residues. V lost 5 bases to trimming and J lost 7 bases; unmatched junction nucleotides: 7. The CDR3 reads CASSAPGTGVEKLFF. Written as DNA, the CDR3 is TGTGCCAGCAGCGCTCCCGGGACAGGGGTTGAAAAACTGTTTTTT.